The entry below gives a single TCR beta chain sequence along with its context. Its antigen has not been determined. The input lacks base qualities; no much larger clone sits a single base away. Another Seattle source contributed samples from volunteer blood donors who had recovered from COVID-19. Collaborating institutions collected whole blood in K2EDTA tubes following their own protocols. Collaborator samples were shipped for TCRbeta analysis as frozen whole blood, isolated PBMCs, or DNA extracted from either sample type. This record comes from a study of blood T cell repertoires in COVID-19 (dated by TCRdb to 2020 to 2022). General notes on the study: Collaborator samples came from the United States, Italy and Spain and covered acute and convalescent phases of COVID-19. The prospective study material was composed of cDNA or gDNA derived from T cells, B-cell-depleted T cells, or PBMCs. Subjects who had been exposed to COVID-19, were actively infected with it, or had recovered from it provided the deeply sampled blood TCRbeta repertoires that made up the dataset. The repertoires were released in a freely available public database meant as a resource for research on the immune response to SARS-CoV-2. The samples were drawn from two sources: the first 160 participants of the ongoing ImmuneRACE study, and over 1,000 subjects contributed by 6 global collaborators. Nearly every sample came with metadata listing a de-identified subject ID, COVID-19 status, age in years and sex. HLA class I and class II types, where available, came from metadata supplied by the sample provider rather than from assay-based typing. Points the paper makes about the study in general: How much clinical and demographic metadata was included differed by source and by participant, and the metadata was provided uncurated.

The immunoSEQ Assay, a bias-controlled multiplex PCR, was used to amplify TCRbeta CDR3 regions from genomic DNA. In the paper's pipeline: Nucleated cell counts per sample were estimated from amplification of reference gene primers within the assay. To quantify the absolute abundance of each unique TCRbeta CDR3 rearrangement, sequence reads were collapsed and filtered. Productive Simpson clonality was computed per sample as the square root of Simpson's diversity index over productive rearrangements. The table was pulled from immuneACCESS by TCRdb, which kept in-frame rearrangements only. Such tables lose some clones; where checked, under half of the loss comes from unresolved V genes, and the rest has no known cause. V and J calls and clone size are as listed in that table; D and trimming were resolved from the DNA. The sample has a few hundred thousand clones on record, roughly 85% of them singletons. Clones ranked in the top ten supply over 2% of the sample.

Clipping removes 5 bases from V and 11 bases from J, with 5 as the unmatched junction base count. Counted from cysteine to phenylalanine, this CDR3 has 12 amino acids. Only CDR3 DNA is held: 36 bases, read in frame from base 1. The receptor chain draws on TRBV12-3 or TRBV12-4 and TRBJ1-4; 7 central nucleotides agree with TRBD1. This receptor was obtained from a man aged 30 to 39 who had recovered from COVID-19. The sequencing input was peripheral blood. The DNA reads TGTGCCAGCAGTGGCGGGGACAGCAAACTGTTTTTT. Its protein is CASSGGDSKLFF.